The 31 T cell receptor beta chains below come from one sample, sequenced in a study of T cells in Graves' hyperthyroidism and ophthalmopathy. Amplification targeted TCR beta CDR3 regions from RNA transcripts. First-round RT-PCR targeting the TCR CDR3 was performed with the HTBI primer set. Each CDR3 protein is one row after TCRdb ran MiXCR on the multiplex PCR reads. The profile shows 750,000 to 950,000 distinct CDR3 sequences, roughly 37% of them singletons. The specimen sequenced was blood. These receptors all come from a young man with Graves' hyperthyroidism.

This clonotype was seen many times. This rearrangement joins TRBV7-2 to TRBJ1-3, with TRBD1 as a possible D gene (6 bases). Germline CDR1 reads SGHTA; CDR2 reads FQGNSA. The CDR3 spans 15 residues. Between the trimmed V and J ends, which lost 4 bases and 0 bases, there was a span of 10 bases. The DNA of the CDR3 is TGTGCCAGCAGCTCACAGGGCTACTCTGGAAACACCATATATTTT. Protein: CASSSQGYSGNTIYF.

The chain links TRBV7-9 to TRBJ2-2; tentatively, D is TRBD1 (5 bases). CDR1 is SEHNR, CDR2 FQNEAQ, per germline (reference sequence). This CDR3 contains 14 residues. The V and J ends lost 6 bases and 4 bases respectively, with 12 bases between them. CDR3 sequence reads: CASRKQVSTGELFF. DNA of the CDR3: TGTGCCAGCAGGAAACAGGTTTCCACCGGGGAGCTGTTTTTT.

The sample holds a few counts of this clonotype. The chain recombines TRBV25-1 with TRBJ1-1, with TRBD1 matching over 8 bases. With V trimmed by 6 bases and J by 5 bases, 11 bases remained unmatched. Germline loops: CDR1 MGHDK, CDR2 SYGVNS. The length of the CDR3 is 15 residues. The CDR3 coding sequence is TGTGCCAGCAGGCGACAGGGGTCCATGGGGACTGAAGCTTTCTTT. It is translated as CASRRQGSMGTEAFF. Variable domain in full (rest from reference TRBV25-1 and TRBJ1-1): EADIYQTPRYLVIGTGKKITLECSQTMGHDKMYWYQQDPGMELHLIHYSYGVNSTEKGDLSSESTVSRIRTEHFPLTLESARPSHTSQYLCASRRQGSMGTEAFFGQGTRLTVV.

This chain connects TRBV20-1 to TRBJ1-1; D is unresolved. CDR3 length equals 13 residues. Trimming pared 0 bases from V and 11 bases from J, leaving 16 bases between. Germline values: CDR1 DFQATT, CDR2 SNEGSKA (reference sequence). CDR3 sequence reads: CSARDGLELLAFF. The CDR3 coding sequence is TGCAGTGCTAGAGACGGCCTCGAGCTTCTTGCTTTCTTT.

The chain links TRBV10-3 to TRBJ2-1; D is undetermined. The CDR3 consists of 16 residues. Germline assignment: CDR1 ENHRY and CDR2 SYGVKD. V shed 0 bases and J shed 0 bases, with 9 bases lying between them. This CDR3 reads CAISESSPSSYNEQFF. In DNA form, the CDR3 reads TGTGCCATCAGTGAGTCGTCGCCGAGCTCCTACAATGAGCAGTTCTTC.

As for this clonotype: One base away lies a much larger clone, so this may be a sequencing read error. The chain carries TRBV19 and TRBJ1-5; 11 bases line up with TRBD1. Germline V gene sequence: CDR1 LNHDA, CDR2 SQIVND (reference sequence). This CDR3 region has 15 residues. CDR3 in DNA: TGTGCCAGTAGTGGGACAGGGGGGAGCAATCCGCCCCAGCATTTT. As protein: CASSGTGGSNPPQHF. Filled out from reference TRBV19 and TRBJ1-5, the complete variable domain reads DGGITQSPKYLFRKEGQNVTLSCEQNLNHDAMYWYRQDPGQGLRLIYYSQIVNDFQKGDIAEGYSVSREKKESFPLTVTSAQKNPTAFYLCASSGTGGSNPPQHFGDGTRLSIL.

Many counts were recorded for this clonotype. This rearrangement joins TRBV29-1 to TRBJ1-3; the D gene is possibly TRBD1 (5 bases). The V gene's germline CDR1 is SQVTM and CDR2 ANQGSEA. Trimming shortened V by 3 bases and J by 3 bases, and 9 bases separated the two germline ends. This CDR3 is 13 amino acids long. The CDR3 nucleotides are TGCAGCGTTGAGGAGGACAATGGAAACACCATATATTTT. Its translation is CSVEEDNGNTIYF.

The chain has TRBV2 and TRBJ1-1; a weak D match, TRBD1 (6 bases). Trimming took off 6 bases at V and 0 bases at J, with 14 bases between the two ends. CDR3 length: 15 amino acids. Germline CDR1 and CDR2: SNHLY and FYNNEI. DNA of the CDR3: TGTGCCAGCAGCGGGGGCCGACAAATGAACACTGAAGCTTTCTTT. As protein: CASSGGRQMNTEAFF. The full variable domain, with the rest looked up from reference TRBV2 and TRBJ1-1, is EPEVTQTPSHQVTQMGQEVILRCVPISNHLYFYWYRQILGQKVEFLVSFYNNEISEKSEIFDDQFSVERPDGSNFTLKIRSTKLEDSAMYFCASSGGRQMNTEAFFGQGTRLTVV.

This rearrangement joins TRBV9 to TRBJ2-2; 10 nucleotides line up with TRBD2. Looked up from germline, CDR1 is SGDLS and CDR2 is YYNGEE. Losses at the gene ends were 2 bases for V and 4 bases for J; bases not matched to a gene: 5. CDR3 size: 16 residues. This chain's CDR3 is CASSVASGRPTGELFF. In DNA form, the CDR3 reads TGTGCCAGCAGCGTCGCTAGCGGGAGACCCACCGGGGAGCTGTTTTTT.

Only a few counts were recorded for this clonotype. The CDR3 DNA is TGCGCCAGCAGCCAAGATCGGGCTAGCGTAGAGACCCAGTACTTC. Protein product: CASSQDRASVETQYF. This rearrangement joins TRBV4-1 to TRBJ2-5; tentatively, D is TRBD2 (6 bases). There are 15 residues in the CDR3. Trimming pared 0 bases from V and 4 bases from J, leaving 12 bases between. The V gene's germline CDR1 is MGHRA and CDR2 YSYEKL.

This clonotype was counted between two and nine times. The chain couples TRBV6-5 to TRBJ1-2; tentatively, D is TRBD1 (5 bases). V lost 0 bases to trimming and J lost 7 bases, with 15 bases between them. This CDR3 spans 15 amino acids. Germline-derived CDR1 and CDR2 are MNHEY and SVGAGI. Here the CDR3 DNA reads TGTGCCAGCAGTTACTCGTCGGAGGGGTGGAGTGGCTACACCTTC. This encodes CASSYSSEGWSGYTF.

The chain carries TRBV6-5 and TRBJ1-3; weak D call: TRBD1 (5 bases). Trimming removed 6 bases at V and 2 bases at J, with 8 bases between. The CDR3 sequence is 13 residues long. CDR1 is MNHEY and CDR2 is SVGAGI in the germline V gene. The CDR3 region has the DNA TGTGCCAGCAGGCTGACAGCTGGAAACACCATATATTTT. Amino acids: CASRLTAGNTIYF.

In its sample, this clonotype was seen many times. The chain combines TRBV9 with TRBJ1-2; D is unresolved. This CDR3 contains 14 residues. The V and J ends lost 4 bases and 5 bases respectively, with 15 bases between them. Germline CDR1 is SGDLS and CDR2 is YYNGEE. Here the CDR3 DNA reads TGTGCCAGCAGCCCACCCGGTTCCGTGTATGGCTACACCTTC. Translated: CASSPPGSVYGYTF.

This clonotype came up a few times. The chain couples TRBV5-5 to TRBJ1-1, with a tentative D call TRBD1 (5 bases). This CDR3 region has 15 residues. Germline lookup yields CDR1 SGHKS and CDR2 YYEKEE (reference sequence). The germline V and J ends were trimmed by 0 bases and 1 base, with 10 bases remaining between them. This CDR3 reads CASSLVPDTNTEAFF. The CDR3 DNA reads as TGTGCCAGCAGCTTGGTCCCGGACACGAACACTGAAGCTTTCTTT.

The CDR3 reads CASSKTGTVVYEQYF. CDR3 DNA: TGTGCCAGCAGTAAGACCGGGACAGTAGTATACGAGCAGTACTTC. The chain is built from TRBV25-1 and TRBJ2-7, with TRBD1 matching over 7 bases. The V and J ends lost 5 bases and 4 bases, in that order; junction bases with no gene match: 11. Germline-derived CDR1 and CDR2 are MGHDK and SYGVNS. CDR3 size: 15 residues.

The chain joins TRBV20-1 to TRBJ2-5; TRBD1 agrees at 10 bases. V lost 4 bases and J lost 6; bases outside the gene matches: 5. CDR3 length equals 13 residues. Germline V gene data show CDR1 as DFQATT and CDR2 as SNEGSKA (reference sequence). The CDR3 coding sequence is TGCAGTGCTACGGACAGGGGGGGAAAGACCCAGTACTTC. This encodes CSATDRGGKTQYF.

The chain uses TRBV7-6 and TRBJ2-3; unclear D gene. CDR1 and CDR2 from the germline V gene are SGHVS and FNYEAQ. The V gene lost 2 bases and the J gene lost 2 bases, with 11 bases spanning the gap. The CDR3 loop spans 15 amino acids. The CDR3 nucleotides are TGTGCCAGCAGCTTACGGCAGGTCCCCACAGATACGCAGTATTTT. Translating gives CASSLRQVPTDTQYF.

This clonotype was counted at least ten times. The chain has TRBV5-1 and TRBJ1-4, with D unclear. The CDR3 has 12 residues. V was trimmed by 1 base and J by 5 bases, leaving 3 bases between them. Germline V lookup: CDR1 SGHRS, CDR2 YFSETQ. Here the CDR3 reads CASSLMNEKLFF. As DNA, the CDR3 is TGCGCCAGCAGCTTGATGAATGAAAAACTGTTTTTT.

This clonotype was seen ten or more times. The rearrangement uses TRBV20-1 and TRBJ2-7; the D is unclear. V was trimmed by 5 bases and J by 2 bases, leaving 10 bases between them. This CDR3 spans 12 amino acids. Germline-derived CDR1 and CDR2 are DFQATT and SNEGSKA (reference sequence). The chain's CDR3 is CSAGPAAYEQYF. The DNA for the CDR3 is TGCAGTGCTGGCCCAGCTGCCTACGAGCAGTACTTC.

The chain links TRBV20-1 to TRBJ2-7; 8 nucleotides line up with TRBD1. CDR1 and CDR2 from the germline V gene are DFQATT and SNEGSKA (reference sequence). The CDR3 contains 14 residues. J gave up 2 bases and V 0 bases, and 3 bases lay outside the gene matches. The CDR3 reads CSARDSDRAYEQYF. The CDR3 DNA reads TGCAGTGCTAGAGATTCGGACAGGGCCTACGAGCAGTACTTC.

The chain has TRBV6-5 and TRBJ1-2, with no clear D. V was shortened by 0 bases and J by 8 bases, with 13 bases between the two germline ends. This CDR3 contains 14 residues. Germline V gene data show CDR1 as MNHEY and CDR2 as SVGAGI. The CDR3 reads CASSYSWQAGGYTF. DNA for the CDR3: TGTGCCAGCAGTTACTCGTGGCAGGCGGGGGGCTACACCTTC.

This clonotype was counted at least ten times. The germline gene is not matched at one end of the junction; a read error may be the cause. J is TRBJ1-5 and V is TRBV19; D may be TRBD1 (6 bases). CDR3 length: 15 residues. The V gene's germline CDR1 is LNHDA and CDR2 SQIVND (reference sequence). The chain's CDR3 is CASSLQGRSNQPQHF. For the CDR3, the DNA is TGCGCCAGCAGCCTACAGGGACGGAGCAATCAGCCCCAGCATTTT.

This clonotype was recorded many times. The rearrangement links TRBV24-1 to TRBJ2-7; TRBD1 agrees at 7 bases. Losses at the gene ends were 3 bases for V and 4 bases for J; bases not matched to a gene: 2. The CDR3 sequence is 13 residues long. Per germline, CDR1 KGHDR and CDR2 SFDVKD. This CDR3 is CATSDTGQYEQYF. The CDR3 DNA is TGTGCCACCAGTGATACGGGACAGTACGAGCAGTACTTC.

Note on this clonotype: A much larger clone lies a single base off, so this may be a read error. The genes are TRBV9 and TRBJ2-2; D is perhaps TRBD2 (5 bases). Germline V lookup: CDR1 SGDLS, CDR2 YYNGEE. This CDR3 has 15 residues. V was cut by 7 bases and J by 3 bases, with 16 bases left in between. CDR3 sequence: CASGPAGSHTGELFF. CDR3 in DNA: TGTGCCAGCGGCCCCGCGGGCTCGCACACCGGGGAGCTGTTTTTT. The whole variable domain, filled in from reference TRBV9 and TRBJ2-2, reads DSGVTQTPKHLITATGQRVTLRCSPRSGDLSVYWYQQSLDQGLQFLIQYYNGEERAKGNILERFSAQQFPDLHSELNLSSLELGDSALYFCASGPAGSHTGELFFGEGSRLTVL.

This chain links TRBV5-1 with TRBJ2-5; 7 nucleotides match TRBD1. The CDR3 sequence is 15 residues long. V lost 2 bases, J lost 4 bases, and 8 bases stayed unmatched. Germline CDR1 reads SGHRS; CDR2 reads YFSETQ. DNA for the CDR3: TGCGCCAGCAGCTTCATTACAGGGGAAACAGAGACCCAGTACTTC. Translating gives CASSFITGETETQYF.

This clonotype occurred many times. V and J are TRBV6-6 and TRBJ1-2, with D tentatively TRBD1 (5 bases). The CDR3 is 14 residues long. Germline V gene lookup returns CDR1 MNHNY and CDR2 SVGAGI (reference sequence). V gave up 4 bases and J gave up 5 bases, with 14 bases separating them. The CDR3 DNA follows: TGTGCCAGCAGTTCCAAAGGGACTAGTTATGGCTACACCTTC. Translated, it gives CASSSKGTSYGYTF.

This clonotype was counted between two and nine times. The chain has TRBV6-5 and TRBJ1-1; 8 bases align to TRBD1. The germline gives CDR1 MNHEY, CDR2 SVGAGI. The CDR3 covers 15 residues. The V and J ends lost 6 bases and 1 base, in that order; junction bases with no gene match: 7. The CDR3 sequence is CASSNRGNRNTEAFF. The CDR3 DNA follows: TGTGCCAGCAGCAACAGGGGGAATCGGAACACTGAAGCTTTCTTT.

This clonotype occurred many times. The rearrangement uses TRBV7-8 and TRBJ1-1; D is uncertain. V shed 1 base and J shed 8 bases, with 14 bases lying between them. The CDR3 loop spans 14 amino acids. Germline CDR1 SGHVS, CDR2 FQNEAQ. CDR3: CASSLGLRSTEAFF. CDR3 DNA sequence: TGTGCCAGCAGCTTAGGATTAAGGAGCACCGAAGCTTTCTTT.

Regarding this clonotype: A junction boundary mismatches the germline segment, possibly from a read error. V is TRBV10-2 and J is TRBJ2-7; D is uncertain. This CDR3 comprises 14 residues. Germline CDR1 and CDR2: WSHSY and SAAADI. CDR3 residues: CASSQGRLLYEQYF. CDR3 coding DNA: TGTGCCAGCAGCCAAGGGCGACTCTTATACGAGCAGTACTTC.

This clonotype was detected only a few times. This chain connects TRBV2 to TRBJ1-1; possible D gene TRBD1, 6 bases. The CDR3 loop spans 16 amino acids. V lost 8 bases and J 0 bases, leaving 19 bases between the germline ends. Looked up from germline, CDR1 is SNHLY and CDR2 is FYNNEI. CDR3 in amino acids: CASGGHAERMNTEAFF. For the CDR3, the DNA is TGTGCCAGCGGGGGGCACGCAGAGCGCATGAACACTGAAGCTTTCTTT.

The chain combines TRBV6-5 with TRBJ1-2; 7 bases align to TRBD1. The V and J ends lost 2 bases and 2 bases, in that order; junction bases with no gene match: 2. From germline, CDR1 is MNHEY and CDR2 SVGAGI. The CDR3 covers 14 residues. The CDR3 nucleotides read TGTGCCAGCAGTTACGACAGGGCGAACTATGGCTACACCTTC. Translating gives CASSYDRANYGYTF.